This T cell receptor beta chain is from a study of post-analysis software for immune sequencing data. The study, taken as a whole, reports: Five or six TRBV segments, TRBV5-6, TRBV5-1 and TRBV20-1 among them, were found more frequent in patients than controls.

Unique molecular identifiers tagged the TCR beta cDNA libraries. TCRdb called the PCR reads again in MiXCR, with one record for every CDR3 protein. The sample has about 540,000 distinct CDR3 sequences, around 36% seen once. V lost 4 bases and J lost 6, with 10 bases in between. This CDR3 is 13 amino acids long. Germline-derived CDR1 and CDR2 are ENHRY and SYGVKD. This clonotype was picked up a small number of times. What it binds is unknown. The TCR originated in a girl under 18 with multiple sclerosis. The rearrangement links TRBV10-3 to TRBJ2-1, with D possibly matching TRBD1 (6 bases). Sequencing was performed on blood. In DNA, the CDR3 is TGTGCCATCAGTGCTGGACAGAGCAATGAGCAGTTCTTC. Translated, it gives CAISAGQSNEQFF.